Below, one T cell receptor (beta chain) is given with its context. In the original analysis: Amplified reference gene primers provided the basis for estimating nucleated cell counts. Sequenced by immunoSEQ multiplex PCR; TCRdb stores in-frame clones only, minus some. V and J calls and clone size are given by that table; D and trimming were obtained from the DNA. The data show 100,000 to 150,000 clones, 70% to 90% seen once. This sample was taken from a study of blood T cell repertoires in COVID-19. Germline V CDR1 and CDR2: SGHTA, FQGNSA. This CDR3 is 13 amino acids long. The V end lost 0 bases, the J end lost 5 bases, and 8 bases lay between the germline ends.

The chain joins TRBV7-2 to TRBJ2-7; D possibly corresponds to TRBD2 (6 bases). The receptor was derived from a man aged 50-60 years with acute or convalescent COVID-19. The sequenced material came from peripheral blood. The CDR3 here is CASSLAREDEQYF. CDR3 nucleotide sequence: TGTGCCAGCAGCTTAGCCAGGGAGGACGAGCAGTACTTC.